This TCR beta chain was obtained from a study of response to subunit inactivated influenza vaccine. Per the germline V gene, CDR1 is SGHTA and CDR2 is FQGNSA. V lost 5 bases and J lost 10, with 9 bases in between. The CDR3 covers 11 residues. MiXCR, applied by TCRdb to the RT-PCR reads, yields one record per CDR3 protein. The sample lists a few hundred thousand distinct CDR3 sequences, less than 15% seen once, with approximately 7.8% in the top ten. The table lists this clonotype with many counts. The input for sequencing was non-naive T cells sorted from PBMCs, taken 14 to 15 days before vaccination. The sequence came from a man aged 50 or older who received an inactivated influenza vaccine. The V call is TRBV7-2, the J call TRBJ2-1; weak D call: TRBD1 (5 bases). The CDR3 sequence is CASSQTAEQFF. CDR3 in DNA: TGTGCCAGCAGCCAGACAGCCGAGCAGTTCTTC.